The 11 T cell receptor beta chains below come from one sample, sequenced in a study of blood T cells in healthy people across ages. With a J-beta primer mix and a sample-barcoded 5' primer, a second PCR ran roughly 6 to 11 cycles. MiXCR, run by TCRdb on the 5' RACE reads, gives a single entry per CDR3 protein. The data hold about 1.7 million distinct CDR3 sequences, with roughly 27% observed a single time. Sequenced sample: blood. Receptor source: a woman in her thirties in good health.

V is TRBV20-1 and J is TRBJ2-7; D uncertain. This CDR3 is 13 amino acids long. CDR1 is DFQATT, CDR2 SNEGSKA, per germline (reference sequence). Trimming shortened V by 3 bases and J by 0 bases, and 9 bases separated the two germline ends. CDR3 protein: CSASSTSSYEQYF. DNA of the CDR3: TGCAGTGCTAGCTCCACGAGCTCCTACGAGCAGTACTTC.

On this clonotype: Relative to the germline gene, one junction end is altered; a read error may explain this. This chain links TRBV7-2 with TRBJ2-4; tentatively, D is TRBD1 or TRBD2 (6 bases each). The better agreement between TRBJ2-7 and the DNA end casts doubt on the J call. Germline CDR1 and CDR2: SGHTA and FQGNSA. This CDR3 contains 13 residues. The CDR3 nucleotides are TGTTCCAGCAGCTTCGGGGGCGTGAACGAGCAGTACTTC. This codes for CSSSFGGVNEQYF.

This clonotype appeared a few times. The chain couples TRBV7-9 to TRBJ1-2; D is possibly TRBD1 (6 bases). This CDR3 has 14 amino acids. CDR1 SEHNR and CDR2 FQNEAQ come from the germline V gene (reference sequence). The ends were cut back, 3 bases at V and 7 bases at J, with 15 bases in the middle. CDR3 DNA sequence: TGTGCCAGCAGCTTTACAGGGCCAATCGCTGGCTACACCTTC. Its protein is CASSFTGPIAGYTF.

This clonotype was found a few times. This chain joins TRBV2 and TRBJ2-7, with 9 bases identical to TRBD2. This CDR3 comprises 16 residues. Germline trimming cut 6 bases from V and 3 bases from J; bases unmatched to any gene: 12. Germline CDR1 reads SNHLY; CDR2 reads FYNNEI. The CDR3 loop is CASRASLAGSFYEQYF. In DNA form, the CDR3 reads TGTGCCAGCAGAGCCTCTCTAGCGGGGAGTTTCTACGAGCAGTACTTC.

The table lists this clonotype with a few counts. J is TRBJ1-6 and V is TRBV5-1, with 9 positions matching TRBD1. V lost 3 bases, J lost 10 bases, and 5 bases stayed unmatched. Germline CDR1 SGHRS, CDR2 YFSETQ. The CDR3 spans 14 residues. The CDR3 sequence: CASSSRDRVSPLHF. As DNA, the CDR3 is TGCGCCAGCAGCTCCCGGGACAGGGTCTCACCCCTCCACTTT.

CDR3 DNA: TGTGCCAGCAGCTCCATGACTAGCGGGAGTTTCGAGCAGTACTTC. Translated: CASSSMTSGSFEQYF. V and J are TRBV7-9 and TRBJ2-7; 12 bases map to TRBD2. The ends lost 4 bases at V and 6 bases at J; junction bases unmatched: 7. The V gene's germline CDR1 is SEHNR and CDR2 FQNEAQ (reference sequence). CDR3 size: 15 residues.

In its sample, this clonotype was seen a few times. The chain couples TRBV9 to TRBJ2-7; 7 nucleotides agree with TRBD2. V was clipped by 0 bases and J by 6 bases; unmatched bases: 6. Germline V lookup: CDR1 SGDLS, CDR2 YYNGEE. The CDR3 has 14 amino acids. CDR3 nucleotide sequence: TGTGCCAGCAGCGTAGGGGGAGGGGAGACCGAGCAGTACTTC. Amino acids: CASSVGGGETEQYF.

The chain recombines TRBV20-1 with TRBJ2-1; the D gene could be TRBD1 or TRBD2 (5 bases each). Germline V gene lookup returns CDR1 DFQATT and CDR2 SNEGSKA (reference sequence). V was shortened by 4 bases and J by 4 bases, with 17 bases between the two germline ends. This CDR3 region has 15 residues. The CDR3 DNA reads TGCAGTGCTAAGCCGGGGCGGACGATATACAATGAGCAGTTCTTC. Protein product: CSAKPGRTIYNEQFF.

The chain recombines TRBV7-9 with TRBJ1-4; D gene ambiguous. The germline CDR1 and CDR2 sequences are SEHNR and FQNEAQ (reference sequence). Trimming shortened V by 4 bases and J by 5 bases, and 17 bases separated the two germline ends. The CDR3 runs to 16 residues. The CDR3 loop is CASSSLPWRANEKLFF. The CDR3 coding sequence is TGTGCCAGCAGCTCCCTCCCTTGGCGGGCGAATGAAAAACTGTTTTTT.

This clonotype was seen more than once but under ten times. CDR3 sequence reads: CASRLATGGLGYTF. The CDR3 DNA sequence: TGCGCCAGCCGTCTCGCGACAGGGGGCTTGGGCTACACCTTC. V gene TRBV10-2 combines with J gene TRBJ1-2, with 10 nucleotides matching TRBD1. Germline lookup yields CDR1 WSHSY and CDR2 SAAADI. CDR3 length: 14 residues. The J segment lost 8 bases and the V segment lost 8 bases, leaving 11 bases of the junction unmatched.

This clonotype was observed a handful of times. The chain is built from TRBV11-2 and TRBJ2-5; TRBD1 might be the D (6 bases). V dropped 0 bases and J dropped 5 bases, with 13 bases sitting between them. The CDR3 loop spans 15 amino acids. Germline-derived CDR1 and CDR2 are SGHAT and FQNNGV. CDR3 bases: TGTGCCAGCAGCTTAGATGGGCGACAGGAGGAGACCCAGTACTTC. This gives the protein CASSLDGRQEETQYF. Together with reference TRBV11-2 and TRBJ2-5, the CDR3 gives the full variable domain: EAGVAQSPRYKIIEKRQSVAFWCNPISGHATLYWYQQILGQGPKLLIQFQNNGVVDDSQLPKDRFSAERLKGVDSTLKIQPAKLEDSAVYLCASSLDGRQEETQYFGPGTRLLVL.